One sample yielded the 29 T cell receptor beta chains listed below, sequenced in a study of human thymus T cells (dated by TCRdb to the early 2020s). Library preparation used the immunoSEQ multiplex PCR assay. Not all clones reach the TCRdb copy of this immuneACCESS table, which keeps in-frame sequences only. Checked studies attribute under half of the gap to unresolved V genes and leave the rest unexplained. For this sample there are 75,000 to 90,000 clones; 95% to 98% appear just once. The ten most abundant clones make up approximately 0.03% of the sample. Thymus tissue was collected as surgical resects that were removed during corrective cardiac surgery. Sequences were obtained from thymus tissue. The receptors shown here come from a boy under two years old with a congenital heart defect but otherwise immunologically healthy.

The V call is TRBV19, the J call TRBJ2-7; D call uncertain. Germline CDR1 reads LNHDA; CDR2 reads SQIVND (reference sequence). This CDR3 is built from 13 residues. Trimming cost V 3 bases and J 7 bases, with 13 bases left between them. The CDR3 DNA sequence: TGTGCCAGTAGTATGTTCCCTCTGTGGGAGCAGTACTTC. It specifies CASSMFPLWEQYF.

The rearrangement uses TRBV19 and TRBJ1-5; D remains ambiguous. Trimming took off 3 bases at V and 3 bases at J, with 12 bases between the two ends. This CDR3 spans 15 amino acids. CDR1 LNHDA and CDR2 SQIVND come from the germline V gene (reference sequence). The CDR3 protein is CASSIGPTYNQPQHF. The CDR3 DNA reads as TGTGCCAGTAGTATTGGGCCCACCTACAATCAGCCCCAGCATTTT.

CDR3 region: CASSLRVGLGQLGGRAFF. In DNA form, the CDR3 reads TGTGCCAGCAGCTTACGGGTTGGGTTAGGGCAGCTAGGAGGTAGAGCTTTCTTT. This rearrangement joins TRBV7-8 to TRBJ1-1; D remains ambiguous. This CDR3 comprises 18 residues. V lost 2 bases to trimming and J lost 10 bases, with 29 bases between them. CDR1 and CDR2 from the germline V gene are SGHVS and FQNEAQ. Drawing the rest from reference TRBV7-8 and TRBJ1-1, the complete variable domain is GAGVSQSPRYKVAKRGQDVALRCDPISGHVSLFWYQQALGQGPEFLTYFQNEAQLDKSGLPSDRFFAERPEGSVSTLKIQRTQQEDSAVYLCASSLRVGLGQLGGRAFFGQGTRLTVV.

The gene calls are TRBV5-4 and TRBJ1-1, with 10 nucleotides matching TRBD1. V lost 2 bases to trimming and J lost 3 bases; unmatched junction nucleotides: 7. This CDR3 is built from 16 residues. CDR1 and CDR2 (germline): SGHNT, YYREEE (reference sequence). The CDR3 nucleotides read TGTGCCAGCAGCTTCGTCGACAGGGGGCGCGACACTGAAGCTTTCTTT. Encoded protein: CASSFVDRGRDTEAFF.

The rearrangement joins TRBV28 to TRBJ2-7, with a tentative D call TRBD2 (6 bases). Trimming cost V 3 bases and J 7 bases, with 19 bases left between them. Germline lookup yields CDR1 MDHEN and CDR2 SYDVKM. This CDR3 spans 15 amino acids. CDR3 region: CASSFAGRMTSEQYF. CDR3 DNA sequence: TGTGCCAGCAGTTTTGCCGGGCGTATGACTAGTGAGCAGTACTTC.

V usage is TRBV15 and J usage is TRBJ1-5; weak D call: TRBD1 (6 bases). This CDR3 spans 13 amino acids. Germline CDR1 and CDR2: LNHNV and YYDKDF (reference sequence). Between the trimmed V and J ends, which lost 5 bases and 3 bases, there was a span of 8 bases. The CDR3 DNA reads as TGTGCCACCAGCCGGACAGTCAATCAGCCCCAGCATTTT. Encoded protein: CATSRTVNQPQHF.

This sequence joins TRBV5-1 and TRBJ1-2, with D possibly matching TRBD1 (6 bases). Germline lookup yields CDR1 SGHRS and CDR2 YFSETQ. The CDR3 contains 13 residues. Trimming stripped 3 bases from V and 4 bases from J, with 10 bases between. The chain's CDR3 is CASSSGDRYGYTF. In nucleotides, the CDR3 is TGCGCCAGCAGCTCAGGGGATCGCTATGGCTACACCTTC.

The chain employs TRBV7-2 and TRBJ2-7, with D possibly TRBD1 on 5 matching bases. The CDR3 loop spans 14 amino acids. V lost 4 bases, J lost 0 bases, and 10 bases lay in between. In germline, CDR1 is SGHTA, CDR2 FQGNSA. CDR3 amino acids: CASSYRTSSYEQYF. Written as DNA, the CDR3 is TGTGCCAGCAGCTATCGGACAAGCTCCTACGAGCAGTACTTC.

V gene TRBV5-5 combines with J gene TRBJ2-7; 8 bases match TRBD1. Per the germline V gene, CDR1 is SGHKS and CDR2 is YYEKEE (reference sequence). Trimming at V came to 3 bases and at J to 5 bases, leaving 13 bases not matched to a gene. The CDR3 contains 16 residues. The CDR3 sequence is CASSCPGTGVSDEQYF. The CDR3, as DNA: TGTGCCAGCAGCTGTCCCGGGACAGGAGTATCGGACGAGCAGTACTTC.

The chain employs TRBV28 and TRBJ2-5; D is tentatively TRBD1 or TRBD2 (6 bases each). Trimming stripped 2 bases from V and 2 bases from J, with 12 bases between. CDR1 is MDHEN and CDR2 is SYDVKM in the germline V gene. CDR3 length equals 15 residues. CDR3 coding DNA: TGTGCCAGCAGTTTAGACTGGAGGGGGCAAGAGACCCAGTACTTC. It yields the protein CASSLDWRGQETQYF. Looking up the rest from reference TRBV28 and TRBJ2-5 gives the full variable domain: DVKVTQSSRYLVKRTGEKVFLECVQDMDHENMFWYRQDPGLGLRLIYFSYDVKMKEKGDIPEGYSVSREKKERFSLILESASTNQTSMYLCASSLDWRGQETQYFGPGTRLLVL.

The chain recombines TRBV12-2 with TRBJ2-1; the table's TRBD2 call for D was not verified on the DNA. TRBV12-2 counts as a pseudogene. This CDR3 is built from 16 residues. CDR3 sequence: CASRFLSGPDYNEQFF. CDR3 sequence (DNA): TGTGCAAGTCGCTTCCTCAGCGGACCAGACTACAATGAGCAGTTCTTC.

The chain has TRBV5-1 and TRBJ2-7; 10 bases are a match to TRBD2. Germline V gene lookup returns CDR1 SGHRS and CDR2 YFSETQ. After removal of 2 bases from V and 4 bases from J, the junction contained 6 bases not matched to a gene. The CDR3 covers 15 residues. This CDR3 reads CASSFILAGLYEQYF. As DNA, the CDR3 is TGCGCCAGCAGCTTTATACTAGCGGGACTATACGAGCAGTACTTC.

This chain joins TRBV7-2 and TRBJ2-6, with D possibly TRBD1 on 5 matching bases. CDR3 length: 14 amino acids. Germline lookup yields CDR1 SGHTA and CDR2 FQGNSA. Trimming took off 4 bases at V and 13 bases at J, with 17 bases between the two ends. This chain's CDR3 is CASSSQGPSRVLTF. The CDR3 DNA is TGTGCCAGCAGCTCTCAGGGTCCCTCTAGGGTCCTGACTTTC.

In this sample, this clone turned up a few times. This rearrangement joins TRBV7-9 to TRBJ1-6; TRBD1 agrees at 8 bases. CDR1 is SEHNR, CDR2 FQNEAQ, per germline (reference sequence). The ends lost 4 bases at V and 8 bases at J; junction bases unmatched: 10. The CDR3 length is 16 residues. This CDR3 reads CASSSHGRGLHSPLHF. The CDR3, as DNA: TGTGCCAGCAGCTCTCATGGCAGGGGGCTGCATTCACCCCTCCACTTT.

The chain employs TRBV15 and TRBJ2-2, with no clear D. V lost 5 bases and J 4 bases, leaving 17 bases between the germline ends. This CDR3 has 16 amino acids. Germline CDR1 is LNHNV and CDR2 is YYDKDF (reference sequence). CDR3 region: CATSLPSNPGTGELFF. In DNA form, the CDR3 reads TGTGCCACCAGCCTCCCGTCTAACCCGGGCACCGGGGAGCTGTTTTTT.

The rearrangement joins TRBV10-3 to TRBJ2-1; 10 bases fit TRBD2. V was pared by 2 bases and J by 5 bases, with 3 bases of the junction left unmatched. The CDR3 spans 15 residues. Germline CDR1 ENHRY, CDR2 SYGVKD. The DNA of the CDR3 is TGTGCCATCAGTGAGACTAGCGGGAAAGACAATGAGCAGTTCTTC. It translates to CAISETSGKDNEQFF.

This chain joins TRBV10-2 and TRBJ1-3; TRBD1 might be the D (6 bases). This CDR3 is 18 amino acids long. Germline loops: CDR1 WSHSY, CDR2 SAAADI. The ends were cut back, 5 bases at V and 5 bases at J, with 25 bases in the middle. This CDR3 reads CASSQMKGGHRYRNTIYF. The CDR3 DNA follows: TGCGCCAGCAGTCAGATGAAGGGGGGGCATCGGTACAGAAACACCATATATTTT.

This sequence joins TRBV13 and TRBJ2-4; 9 positions agree with TRBD1. This CDR3 has 17 amino acids. The V gene end was trimmed by 4 bases and the J gene end by 3 bases; junction bases not matched to a gene: 10. Germline CDR1 is PRHDT and CDR2 is FYEKMQ (reference sequence). The DNA for the CDR3 is TGTGCCAGCAGCTCCCAGGGACAGGGTGAAGGCAAAAACATTCAGTACTTC. It codes for CASSSQGQGEGKNIQYF. Together with reference TRBV13 and TRBJ2-4, the CDR3 gives the full variable domain: AAGVIQSPRHLIKEKRETATLKCYPIPRHDTVYWYQQGPGQDPQFLISFYEKMQSDKGSIPDRFSAQQFSDYHSELNMSSLELGDSALYFCASSSQGQGEGKNIQYFGAGTRLSVL.

The V call is TRBV7-2, the J call TRBJ1-5; 7 bases line up with TRBD1. V gave up 0 bases and J gave up 0 bases; unmatched junction bases: 5. The CDR3 spans 17 residues. CDR1 and CDR2 from the germline V gene are SGHTA and FQGNSA. Here the CDR3 reads CASSLAEQGDSNQPQHF. The CDR3 region has the DNA TGTGCCAGCAGCTTAGCCGAGCAGGGGGATAGCAATCAGCCCCAGCATTTT.

The J gene is TRBJ2-3, the V gene TRBV19; 7 bases match TRBD1. The CDR3 sequence is 17 residues long. The trim removed 0 bases at V and 0 bases at J, leaving 6 bases unmatched. Germline loops: CDR1 LNHDA, CDR2 SQIVND (reference sequence). As DNA, the CDR3 is TGTGCCAGTAGTATAGAAATCGGGACAGATAGCACAGATACGCAGTATTTT. Protein: CASSIEIGTDSTDTQYF.

V is TRBV11-2 and J is TRBJ2-1; TRBD1 might be the D (6 bases). Trimming shortened V by 4 bases and J by 3 bases, and 10 bases separated the two germline ends. The CDR3 is 14 residues long. CDR1 and CDR2 (germline): SGHAT, FQNNGV. The CDR3 loop is CASSSQTGYNEQFF. The DNA of the CDR3 is TGTGCCAGCAGCTCCCAGACAGGCTACAATGAGCAGTTCTTC.

The V gene is TRBV7-2, the J gene TRBJ1-1; D might be TRBD1 (6 bases). The CDR3 totals 15 residues. Germline-derived CDR1 and CDR2 are SGHTA and FQGNSA. V was shortened by 1 base and J by 5 bases, with 14 bases between the two germline ends. The CDR3 coding sequence is TGTGCCAGCAGCTTAGGGGGCAGGGGAAAGACTGAAGCTTTCTTT. It yields the protein CASSLGGRGKTEAFF.

V is TRBV15 and J is TRBJ2-1; 8 bases map to TRBD2. The germline CDR1 and CDR2 sequences are LNHNV and YYDKDF (reference sequence). Losses at the gene ends were 3 bases for V and 8 bases for J; bases not matched to a gene: 18. The CDR3 runs to 18 residues. The CDR3 DNA reads TGTGCCACCAGCAGGAAGAACCCGGGACTAGGGGGTAGGGATGAGCAGTTCTTC. As protein: CATSRKNPGLGGRDEQFF.

The chain joins TRBV7-4 to TRBJ1-3; D perhaps matches TRBD1 (5 bases). Trimming took 1 base from V and 3 from J, leaving 13 bases between them. The CDR3 extends over 16 amino acids. CDR1 is SGHVT, CDR2 SQSDAQ, per germline. CDR3 sequence reads: CASSLVRRGSGNTIYF. For the CDR3, the DNA is TGTGCCAGCAGCTTAGTTAGGCGGGGGAGTGGAAACACCATATATTTT.

The chain uses TRBV10-3 and TRBJ1-2, with 11 bases lining up with TRBD1. Per the germline V gene, CDR1 is ENHRY and CDR2 is SYGVKD. This CDR3 spans 15 amino acids. With 2 bases clipped from V and 6 bases from J, the junction kept 5 bases outside the gene matches. The CDR3 bases are TGTGCCATCAGTGAGAGCAGGACAGGGGGCGATGGCTACACCTTC. Its protein is CAISESRTGGDGYTF.

The chain joins TRBV14 to TRBJ2-5; no clear D gene. CDR1 SGHDN and CDR2 FVKESK come from the germline V gene. CDR3 length: 16 residues. Trimming took off 0 bases at V and 2 bases at J, with 13 bases between the two ends. The CDR3 loop is CASSQDVLGWQETQYF. In DNA, the CDR3 is TGTGCCAGCAGCCAAGACGTTCTAGGATGGCAAGAGACCCAGTACTTC.

The gene calls are TRBV21-1 and TRBJ2-7; TRBD1, as called in the table, went unchecked against the DNA. TRBV21-1 has pseudogene status. This CDR3 has 13 amino acids. The CDR3, as DNA: TGTGCCAGCAGCCCCCGGGACAGGGCTTGCCAGTACTTC. Translation: CASSPRDRACQYF.

The V and J genes are TRBV28 and TRBJ1-5, with TRBD1 matching over 7 bases. With V trimmed by 4 bases and J by 4 bases, 7 bases remained unmatched. Germline CDR1 MDHEN, CDR2 SYDVKM. This CDR3 region has 15 residues. The DNA of the CDR3 is TGTGCCAGCAGTTCACAGGGGCCGGGGAATCAGCCCCAGCATTTT. Encoded protein: CASSSQGPGNQPQHF.

This sequence joins TRBV28 and TRBJ2-7, with 12 bases fitting TRBD2. The CDR3 has 18 residues. The junction had 13 bases not matched to a gene; V was cut back by 5 bases and J by 2 bases. Germline V gives CDR1 MDHEN, CDR2 SYDVKM. CDR3 sequence (DNA): TGTGCCAGCAGTCTTTATCAGAAAAGACTAGCGGGGGCCTACGAGCAGTACTTC. Protein: CASSLYQKRLAGAYEQYF.